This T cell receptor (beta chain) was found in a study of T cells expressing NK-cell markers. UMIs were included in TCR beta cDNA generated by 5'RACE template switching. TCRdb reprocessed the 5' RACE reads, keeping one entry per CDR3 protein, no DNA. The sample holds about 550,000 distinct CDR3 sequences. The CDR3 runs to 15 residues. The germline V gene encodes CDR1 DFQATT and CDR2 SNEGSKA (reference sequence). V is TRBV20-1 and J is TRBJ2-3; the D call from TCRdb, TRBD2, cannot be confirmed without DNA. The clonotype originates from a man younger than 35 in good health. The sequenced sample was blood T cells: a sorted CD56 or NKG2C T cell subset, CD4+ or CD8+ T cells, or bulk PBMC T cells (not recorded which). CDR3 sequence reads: CSAPTLAGAFDTQYF.